This T cell receptor beta chain emerged from a study of T cells in Graves' hyperthyroidism and ophthalmopathy. Template material for amplifying TCR beta CDR3 regions consisted of RNA transcripts. The study used the HTBI primer set for a first-round RT-PCR of the TCR CDR3. TCRdb reprocessed the multiplex PCR reads via MiXCR and lists one record per CDR3 protein. Of hundreds of thousands of distinct CDR3 sequences in the sample, about two fifths were seen once. Per the germline V gene, CDR1 is LNHDA and CDR2 is SQIVND (reference sequence). This CDR3 region has 16 residues. Trimming cost V 5 bases and J 3 bases, with 17 bases left between them. Each patient was aged 18 to 65 and had newly diagnosed hyperthyroidism of under 2 months' duration. Clinical symptoms, serum thyroxine, TRAb, thyroid ultrasound and orbital computed tomography established diagnosis.

This TCR was sampled from a man between 18 and 35 years old with Graves' hyperthyroidism. The chain links TRBV19 to TRBJ1-5; a weak D match, TRBD1 (6 bases). Specimen: blood. The chain's CDR3 is CASSLGQRNFNQPQHF. In DNA form, the CDR3 reads TGTGCCAGTAGTCTAGGACAGCGCAATTTCAATCAGCCCCAGCATTTT.